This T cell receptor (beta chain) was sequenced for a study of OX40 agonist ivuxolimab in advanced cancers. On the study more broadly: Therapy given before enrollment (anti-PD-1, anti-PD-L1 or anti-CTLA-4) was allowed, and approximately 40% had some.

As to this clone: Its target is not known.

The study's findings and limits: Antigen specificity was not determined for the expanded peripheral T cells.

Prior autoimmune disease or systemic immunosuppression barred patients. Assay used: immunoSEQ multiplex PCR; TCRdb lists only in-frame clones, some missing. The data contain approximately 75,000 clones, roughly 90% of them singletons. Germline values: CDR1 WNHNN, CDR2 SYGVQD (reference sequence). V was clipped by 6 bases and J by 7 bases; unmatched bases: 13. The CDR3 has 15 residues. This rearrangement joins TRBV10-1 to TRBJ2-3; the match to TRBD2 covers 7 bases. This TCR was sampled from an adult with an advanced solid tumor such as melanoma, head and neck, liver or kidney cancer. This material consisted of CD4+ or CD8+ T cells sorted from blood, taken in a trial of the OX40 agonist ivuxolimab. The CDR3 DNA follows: TGCGCCAGCAGGAGGAACGCGGGAGATGAGAATACGCAGTATTTT. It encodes CASRRNAGDENTQYF.